The entry that follows covers one T cell receptor beta chain sequence. Deletions cut 5 bases from V and 8 bases from J, with 10 bases between. From germline, CDR1 is LNHDA and CDR2 SQIVND (reference sequence). This CDR3 is built from 11 residues. This sample was included in a study of blood T cell repertoires in COVID-19. Sequenced by immunoSEQ multiplex PCR; TCRdb stores in-frame clones only, minus some. This table holds 85,000 to 95,000 clones, nearly 90% found once. The source is an elderly woman with active COVID-19. Sequencing was done on a sample of peripheral blood. The chain recombines TRBV19 with TRBJ2-7, with D tentatively TRBD1 (5 bases). CDR3 sequence (DNA): TGTGCCAGTAGTGCAAGGGGTCAGCAGTACTTC. Amino acid sequence: CASSARGQQYF.